By sample share, the clone carrying this T cell receptor beta chain is medium-sized. MiXCR was run by TCRdb on the PCR reads, yielding one entry per CDR3 protein. The table has 19,000 or so distinct CDR3 sequences, around two fifths seen once. These data come from a study of tumor-infiltrating lymphocytes in oesophageal squamous cell carcinoma. The sequence came from a male donor with esophageal squamous cell carcinoma. The sample was esophageal tumor tissue.

CDR3 sequence (DNA): TGTGCCAGCAGTTTAAGGCAGATAAATGAAAAACTGTTTTTT. Its protein product is CASSLRQINEKLFF. This chain joins TRBV12-3 or TRBV12-4 and TRBJ1-4, with unresolved D. V was cut by 2 bases and J by 5 bases, with 9 bases left in between. This CDR3 region has 14 residues.